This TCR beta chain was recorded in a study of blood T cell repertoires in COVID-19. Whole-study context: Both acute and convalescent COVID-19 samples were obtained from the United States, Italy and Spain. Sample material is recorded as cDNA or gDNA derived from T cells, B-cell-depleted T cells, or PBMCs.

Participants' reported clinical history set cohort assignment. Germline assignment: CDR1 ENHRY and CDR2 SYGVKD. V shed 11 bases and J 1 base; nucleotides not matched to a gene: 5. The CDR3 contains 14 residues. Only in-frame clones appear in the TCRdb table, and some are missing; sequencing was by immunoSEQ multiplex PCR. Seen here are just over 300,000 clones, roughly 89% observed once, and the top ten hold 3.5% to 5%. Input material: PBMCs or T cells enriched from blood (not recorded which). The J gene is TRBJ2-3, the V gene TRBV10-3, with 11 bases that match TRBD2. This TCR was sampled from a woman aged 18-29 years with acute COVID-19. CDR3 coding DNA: TGTGCCGCGGCGGGACTAGCGGGCACAGATACGCAGTATTTT. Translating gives CAAAGLAGTDTQYF.